These T cell receptor beta chains were read from a single sample in a study of early T cells in non-severe SARS-CoV-2 infection. TCRdb ran MiXCR on the 5' RACE reads and lists one entry per CDR3 protein. Among more than 35,000 distinct CDR3 sequences listed, roughly 5.6% were seen once. Sequenced material: whole blood. These receptor sequences come from an adult who was a healthcare worker with PCR-confirmed SARS-CoV-2 infection or an uninfected control (not recorded which). CDR3s include the opening cysteine and the closing phenylalanine or tryptophan. Fields, in order: clone size, J gene, D gene, V gene, CDR3 DNA, CDR3 protein. A D gene is named only where the DNA matches it firmly. Some rows have no size entry. The others give once, few or many, or a class for an expanded clone.

clone_size: many
j_call: TRBJ2-1
d_call: -
v_call: TRBV5-1
cdr3_nt: TGCGCCAGCAGGGAAGGCACAGGGTATGGGAATGAGCAGTTCTTC
cdr3_aa: CASREGTGYGNEQFF

clone_size: -
j_call: TRBJ2-4
d_call: TRBD2
v_call: TRBV19
cdr3_nt: TGTGCCAGTAATTCTCCGCGGGGGGACGGCTACATTCAGTACTTC
cdr3_aa: CASNSPRGDGYIQYF

clone_size: few
j_call: TRBJ2-3
d_call: -
v_call: TRBV5-4
cdr3_nt: TGTGCCAGCAGCTTGGCCAGGGGAAGCACAGATACGCAGTATTTT
cdr3_aa: CASSLARGSTDTQYF

clone_size: many
j_call: TRBJ1-5
d_call: -
v_call: TRBV12-3/TRBV12-4
cdr3_nt: TGTGCCAGCATAGGGACTCCTTCTGGGCCCCAGCATTTT
cdr3_aa: CASIGTPSGPQHF

clone_size: many
j_call: TRBJ2-3
d_call: TRBD2
v_call: TRBV29-1
cdr3_nt: TGCAGCTCACTAGCGGGGGGGTCAGATACGCAGTATTTT
cdr3_aa: CSSLAGGSDTQYF

clone_size: many
j_call: TRBJ2-7
d_call: -
v_call: TRBV20-1
cdr3_nt: TGCAGTGCTATCTACAACATGAATGGAGACGAGCAGTACTTC
cdr3_aa: CSAIYNMNGDEQYF

clone_size: many
j_call: TRBJ2-1
d_call: TRBD1
v_call: TRBV5-6
cdr3_nt: TGTGCCAGCAGCCCGTACAGGGGCGTCCCCAATGAGCAGTTCTTC
cdr3_aa: CASSPYRGVPNEQFF

clone_size: few
j_call: TRBJ1-2
d_call: -
v_call: TRBV20-1
cdr3_nt: TGCAGTGCTACCTTGTGGGCTAACTATGGCTACACCTTC
cdr3_aa: CSATLWANYGYTF

clone_size: many
j_call: TRBJ2-3
d_call: -
v_call: TRBV5-4
cdr3_nt: TGTGCCAGCAGCTTGGCTTTGGCGGGGGCCGGAAACACAGATACGCAGTATTTT
cdr3_aa: CASSLALAGAGNTDTQYF

clone_size: many
j_call: TRBJ2-7
d_call: -
v_call: TRBV21-1
cdr3_nt: TGTGCCAGCAGCAAATTATCACTAGCGGGGAGCGAGCAGTACTTC
cdr3_aa: CASSKLSLAGSEQYF

clone_size: many
j_call: TRBJ2-1
d_call: TRBD1
v_call: TRBV9
cdr3_nt: TGTGCCAGCAGCGTAACAGGGGGCGCCTACAATGAGCAGTTCTTC
cdr3_aa: CASSVTGGAYNEQFF

clone_size: many
j_call: TRBJ2-5
d_call: -
v_call: TRBV12-3/TRBV12-4
cdr3_nt: TGTGCCAGCAGTTTGTCAGCGGAGACCCAGTACTTC
cdr3_aa: CASSLSAETQYF

clone_size: many
j_call: TRBJ2-5
d_call: -
v_call: TRBV6-6
cdr3_nt: TGTGCCAGCAGTTACTCGACGGGCCTGGAGACCCAGTACTTC
cdr3_aa: CASSYSTGLETQYF

clone_size: few
j_call: TRBJ2-1
d_call: -
v_call: TRBV7-3
cdr3_nt: TGTGCCAGCAGCTCCCCGTCAGGGGACAATGAGCAGTTCTTC
cdr3_aa: CASSSPSGDNEQFF

clone_size: many
j_call: TRBJ2-3
d_call: TRBD2
v_call: TRBV29-1
cdr3_nt: TGCAGCGTCGGACTAGAGAGCACAGATACGCAGTATTTT
cdr3_aa: CSVGLESTDTQYF

clone_size: many
j_call: TRBJ2-7
d_call: TRBD1
v_call: TRBV6-2/TRBV6-3
cdr3_nt: TGTGCCAGCAGTCCCGGGACAGGGGCTCGGTACGAGCAGTACTTC
cdr3_aa: CASSPGTGARYEQYF

clone_size: many
j_call: TRBJ2-7
d_call: -
v_call: TRBV2
cdr3_nt: TGTGCCAGCACAGCCACCGGCATGGGCGAGCAGTACTTC
cdr3_aa: CASTATGMGEQYF

clone_size: many
j_call: TRBJ2-1
d_call: TRBD2
v_call: TRBV15
cdr3_nt: TGTGCCACCAGCATACCTAGCGGCTCCTACAATGAGCAGTTCTTC
cdr3_aa: CATSIPSGSYNEQFF

clone_size: many
j_call: TRBJ2-2
d_call: -
v_call: TRBV5-1
cdr3_nt: TGCGCCAGCAGCCTTTTCTCGGGGTCCACCGGGGAGCTGTTTTTT
cdr3_aa: CASSLFSGSTGELFF

clone_size: -
j_call: TRBJ2-7
d_call: -
v_call: TRBV28
cdr3_nt: TGTGCCAGCAGTCACGCAGACTACGAGCAGTACTTC
cdr3_aa: CASSHADYEQYF

clone_size: many
j_call: TRBJ2-7
d_call: -
v_call: TRBV6-1
cdr3_nt: TGTGCCAGCAGTGAGAACTTCAGGGAGCAGTACTTC
cdr3_aa: CASSENFREQYF

clone_size: few
j_call: TRBJ2-5
d_call: TRBD2
v_call: TRBV15
cdr3_nt: TGTGCCACCAGCGCCGGACTAGCGGGAAAAGAGACCCAGTACTTC
cdr3_aa: CATSAGLAGKETQYF

clone_size: few
j_call: TRBJ2-2
d_call: -
v_call: TRBV5-6
cdr3_nt: TGTGCCAGCAGCCTCTCGGCCGCCACCCTGAACACCGGGGAGCTGTTTTTT
cdr3_aa: CASSLSAATLNTGELFF

clone_size: many
j_call: TRBJ2-1
d_call: TRBD2
v_call: TRBV20-1
cdr3_nt: TGCAGTGCTAGACGGCGGGAGGGCTACAATGAGCAGTTCTTC
cdr3_aa: CSARRREGYNEQFF

clone_size: many
j_call: TRBJ2-7
d_call: -
v_call: TRBV7-9
cdr3_nt: TGTGCCAGCAGCCCTCCGAGGGGGATCCACGAGCAGTACTTC
cdr3_aa: CASSPPRGIHEQYF

clone_size: many
j_call: TRBJ2-1
d_call: TRBD2
v_call: TRBV7-9
cdr3_nt: TGTGCCAGCAGAGCGGGGGGGCCCTACAATGAGCAGTTCTTC
cdr3_aa: CASRAGGPYNEQFF

clone_size: -
j_call: TRBJ2-3
d_call: -
v_call: TRBV7-8
cdr3_nt: TGTGCCAGCCATTTCCGGGACCCGGGGCCAGATACGCAGTATTTT
cdr3_aa: CASHFRDPGPDTQYF

clone_size: many
j_call: TRBJ2-1
d_call: -
v_call: TRBV20-1
cdr3_nt: TGCAGTGCTAAACGGATCGGGTACGCCAATGAGCAGTTCTTC
cdr3_aa: CSAKRIGYANEQFF

clone_size: many
j_call: TRBJ2-5
d_call: TRBD1
v_call: TRBV4-2
cdr3_nt: TGTGCCAGCAGCCAAGCCGCCGGGACAGGGTTTGAAGAGACCCAGTACTTC
cdr3_aa: CASSQAAGTGFEETQYF

clone_size: many
j_call: TRBJ2-3
d_call: TRBD1
v_call: TRBV28
cdr3_nt: TGTGCCAGCAGTTTCCCGACAGGGAAAGCTAGCACAGATACGCAGTATTTT
cdr3_aa: CASSFPTGKASTDTQYF

clone_size: many
j_call: TRBJ1-5
d_call: TRBD1
v_call: TRBV5-1
cdr3_nt: TGCGCCAGCAGCCCGACAGGGTCCTTCAATCAGCCCCAGCATTTT
cdr3_aa: CASSPTGSFNQPQHF

clone_size: many
j_call: TRBJ2-3
d_call: TRBD1
v_call: TRBV20-1
cdr3_nt: TGCAGTGCTAGCCCCCTAAGGCAGGGGGACACAGATACGCAGTATTTT
cdr3_aa: CSASPLRQGDTDTQYF

clone_size: many
j_call: TRBJ2-7
d_call: TRBD1
v_call: TRBV10-3
cdr3_nt: TGTGCCATCAGTGAGTTCATGGACAGGCCGGGGAACGAGCAGTACTTC
cdr3_aa: CAISEFMDRPGNEQYF

clone_size: many
j_call: TRBJ1-4
d_call: TRBD1
v_call: TRBV4-2
cdr3_nt: TGTGCCAGCAGCTCCGGACAGGGCAGTACTAATGAAAAACTGTTTTTT
cdr3_aa: CASSSGQGSTNEKLFF

clone_size: many
j_call: TRBJ2-3
d_call: -
v_call: TRBV5-1
cdr3_nt: TGCGCCAGCAGCTTGGTGGCGGGGCGCTTAGGGGGGCAGTATTTT
cdr3_aa: CASSLVAGRLGGQYF

clone_size: few
j_call: TRBJ2-3
d_call: -
v_call: TRBV10-2
cdr3_nt: TGCGCCAGCAGTGGTAGCACAGATACGCAGTATTTT
cdr3_aa: CASSGSTDTQYF

clone_size: few
j_call: TRBJ1-5
d_call: TRBD1
v_call: TRBV19
cdr3_nt: TGTGCCAGTAGTTCCCGGACAGGGGATAGCAATCAGCCCCAGCATTTT
cdr3_aa: CASSSRTGDSNQPQHF

clone_size: many
j_call: TRBJ2-5
d_call: TRBD1
v_call: TRBV19
cdr3_nt: TGTGCCAGTAGTACTGACAGGGCGAAGACCCAGTACTTC
cdr3_aa: CASSTDRAKTQYF

clone_size: many
j_call: TRBJ1-3
d_call: -
v_call: TRBV18
cdr3_nt: TGTGCCAGCTCACCACAGGAAAGCTCTGGAAACACCATATATTTT
cdr3_aa: CASSPQESSGNTIYF

clone_size: few
j_call: TRBJ1-5
d_call: -
v_call: TRBV29-1
cdr3_nt: TGCAGCGTTCGGGACAACATCAATCAGCCCCAGCATTTT
cdr3_aa: CSVRDNINQPQHF

clone_size: -
j_call: TRBJ2-5
d_call: -
v_call: TRBV7-8
cdr3_nt: TGTGCCAGCAGCTCCACCGGGGGCCCCCAAGAGACCCAGTACTTC
cdr3_aa: CASSSTGGPQETQYF

clone_size: many
j_call: TRBJ2-1
d_call: TRBD2
v_call: TRBV25-1
cdr3_nt: TGTGCCAGCAGCCCAGTGAATGCGGGGGGTACTGAGCAGTTCTTC
cdr3_aa: CASSPVNAGGTEQFF

clone_size: few
j_call: TRBJ1-2
d_call: -
v_call: TRBV10-3
cdr3_nt: TGTGCCATCAGTGAGTCGCGGGGGGACTATGGCTACACCTTC
cdr3_aa: CAISESRGDYGYTF

clone_size: few
j_call: TRBJ2-7
d_call: TRBD2
v_call: TRBV3-1
cdr3_nt: TGTGCCAGCAGCCAGGCTAGCGGGAGGACGGAGCAGTACTTC
cdr3_aa: CASSQASGRTEQYF

clone_size: many
j_call: TRBJ1-1
d_call: -
v_call: TRBV27
cdr3_nt: TGTGCCAGCAGTTTAAGGGGGAAAACTGAAGCTTTCTTT
cdr3_aa: CASSLRGKTEAFF

clone_size: many
j_call: TRBJ2-3
d_call: TRBD2
v_call: TRBV12-3/TRBV12-4
cdr3_nt: TGTGCCAGCAGTTTAATGGCGGGAGGGCAGGGTACGCAGTATTTT
cdr3_aa: CASSLMAGGQGTQYF

clone_size: many
j_call: TRBJ1-1
d_call: TRBD1
v_call: TRBV12-3/TRBV12-4
cdr3_nt: TGTGCCAGCAGTTGGGACAGGGACCTTGAAGCTTTCTTT
cdr3_aa: CASSWDRDLEAFF

clone_size: many
j_call: TRBJ2-7
d_call: TRBD2
v_call: TRBV9
cdr3_nt: TGTGCCAGCAGCCCCCGAGGACTAGCGGGAGAGAAAGAGCAGTACTTC
cdr3_aa: CASSPRGLAGEKEQYF

clone_size: many
j_call: TRBJ2-2
d_call: -
v_call: TRBV5-1
cdr3_nt: TGCGCCAGCAGCTTGTTGGCAGGGGAAGGCGGGGAGCTGTTTTTT
cdr3_aa: CASSLLAGEGGELFF

clone_size: many
j_call: TRBJ1-4
d_call: TRBD1
v_call: TRBV6-5
cdr3_nt: TGTGCCAGCAGACGGACAGGTGCAACTAATGAAAAACTGTTTTTT
cdr3_aa: CASRRTGATNEKLFF

clone_size: -
j_call: TRBJ2-3
d_call: -
v_call: TRBV28
cdr3_nt: TGTGCCAGCAGTTCATACCGGGATACGCAGTATTTT
cdr3_aa: CASSSYRDTQYF

clone_size: many
j_call: TRBJ2-1
d_call: -
v_call: TRBV5-6
cdr3_nt: TGTGCCAGCAGCTATACGGCCAACTCCTACAATGAGCAGTTCTTC
cdr3_aa: CASSYTANSYNEQFF

clone_size: many
j_call: TRBJ2-3
d_call: TRBD2
v_call: TRBV20-1
cdr3_nt: TGCAGTGCTTCTAGGACTAGCGGGGGAAGGAGACATACGCAGTATTTT
cdr3_aa: CSASRTSGGRRHTQYF